The 20 T cell receptor beta chains below were found in one sample sequenced in a study of blood T cells in healthy people across ages. Together with a sample-barcoded 5' primer, a J-beta primer mix was included in a second PCR lasting 7 to 11 cycles. TCRdb recomputed calls from the 5' RACE reads with MiXCR, one row per CDR3 protein. The data show about 1,600,000 distinct CDR3 sequences, around 39% seen once. Specimen: blood. These receptor sequences come from a woman between 18 and 29 years old in good health.

This rearrangement joins TRBV20-1 to TRBJ2-1, with 7 positions matching TRBD1. Germline CDR1 reads DFQATT; CDR2 reads SNEGSKA (reference sequence). The CDR3 has 15 residues. V was pared by 3 bases and J by 0 bases, with 5 bases of the junction left unmatched. The CDR3 protein is CSASQDRTSYNEQFF. In DNA, the CDR3 is TGCAGTGCTAGTCAGGACAGGACCTCCTACAATGAGCAGTTCTTC.

The chain recombines TRBV20-1 with TRBJ1-2; 12 bases align to TRBD1. Germline assignment: CDR1 DFQATT and CDR2 SNEGSKA (reference sequence). V lost 2 bases to trimming and J lost 6 bases; unmatched junction nucleotides: 10. This CDR3 has 16 amino acids. The DNA of the CDR3 is TGCAGTGCTAGACGTACCGGGACAGGGGGCCGGGATGGCTACACCTTC. Translated: CSARRTGTGGRDGYTF.

This chain joins TRBV4-1 and TRBJ2-5; 9 bases agree with TRBD2. With the DNA end fitting TRBJ2-7 better, the J assignment may be wrong. Germline CDR1 reads MGHRA; CDR2 reads YSYEKL. CDR3 size: 17 residues. CDR3 bases: TGCGCCAGCAGCCAAGGGTTAGCGGGAGCCGGGGCTTACGAGCAGTACTTC. Translating it yields CASSQGLAGAGAYEQYF.

The chain is built from TRBV4-1 and TRBJ1-1; D possibly corresponds to TRBD1 (5 bases). The CDR3 length is 17 residues. The germline V gene has CDR1 MGHRA and CDR2 YSYEKL. Trimming removed 0 bases from V and 0 bases from J, with 14 bases in between. The CDR3 here is CASSQDTWGTLNTEAFF. CDR3 nucleotides: TGCGCCAGCAGCCAAGATACCTGGGGCACCTTGAACACTGAAGCTTTCTTT.

The CDR3 loop is CASSRLAGAPDTQYF. CDR3 in DNA: TGCGCCAGCAGCCGGCTAGCGGGGGCCCCAGATACGCAGTATTTT. The chain links TRBV10-1 to TRBJ2-3, with 10 nucleotides matching TRBD2. With 6 bases clipped from V and 4 bases from J, the junction kept 7 bases outside the gene matches. Germline V gives CDR1 WNHNN, CDR2 SYGVQD (reference sequence). The CDR3 runs to 15 residues.

This clonotype has only a few counts. The V call is TRBV4-1, the J call TRBJ2-3; tentative D call: TRBD2 (5 bases). From germline, CDR1 is MGHRA and CDR2 YSYEKL. Deletions cut 1 base from V and 2 bases from J, with 7 bases between. The CDR3 extends over 14 amino acids. CDR3 protein: CASSQGRTTDTQYF. The CDR3 DNA reads as TGCGCCAGCAGCCAAGGGAGGACCACAGATACGCAGTATTTT.

This chain connects TRBV9 to TRBJ2-1; a possible D gene is TRBD2 (5 bases). The end of the DNA fits TRBJ2-7 better, so the J call may be wrong. This CDR3 region has 14 residues. Germline V gene lookup returns CDR1 SGDLS and CDR2 YYNGEE. CDR3 sequence: CASSLQTTYNEQYF. DNA of the CDR3: TGTGCCAGCAGTTTGCAGACTACCTACAATGAGCAGTACTTC.

The chain combines TRBV20-1 with TRBJ2-5; tentatively, D is TRBD2 (6 bases). The germline CDR1 and CDR2 sequences are DFQATT and SNEGSKA (reference sequence). V was pared by 3 bases and J by 1 base, with 12 bases between. The CDR3 sequence is 14 residues long. The CDR3, as DNA: TGCAGTGCTAGGGTCCGGGACTTCCAAGAGACCCAGTACTTC. Its translation is CSARVRDFQETQYF.

Regarding this clonotype: One end of the junction does not line up with germline, which may come from a read error. This sequence joins TRBV5-1 and TRBJ2-2; 10 bases map to TRBD2. Germline V gene sequence: CDR1 SGHRS, CDR2 YFSETQ. The CDR3 spans 17 residues. In DNA form, the CDR3 reads TGCGCCAGCAGTTTGGGCCCTAGCGGGAGCTACACCGGGGAGCTGTTTTTT. Amino acids: CASSLGPSGSYTGELFF.

Regarding this clonotype: Its ends do not fully match the called genes, so a read error is possible. DNA of the CDR3: TGTGCCACCAACAGAGATGGACAGGTTCGTCATAGCGGCTACACCTTC. It codes for CATNRDGQVRHSGYTF. The chain carries TRBV15 and TRBJ1-2; 7 bases map to TRBD1. The CDR3 is made up of 16 amino acids. The germline V gene has CDR1 LNHNV and CDR2 YYDKDF (reference sequence).

The rearrangement uses TRBV29-1 and TRBJ1-2; 8 nucleotides align to TRBD1. Trimming cost V 3 bases and J 3 bases; bases outside gene matches: 6. CDR3 length: 14 residues. Germline lookup yields CDR1 SQVTM and CDR2 ANQGSEA. CDR3 nucleotide sequence: TGCAGCGTTGAGGGGCAGGGGGCTTACTATGGCTACACCTTC. This gives the protein CSVEGQGAYYGYTF.

The chain is built from TRBV2 and TRBJ2-3; possibly TRBD1 for D (5 bases). The CDR3 sequence is 14 residues long. Deletions cut 2 bases from V and 6 bases from J, with 12 bases between. Germline loops: CDR1 SNHLY, CDR2 FYNNEI. DNA for the CDR3: TGTGCCAGCAGTGAAAGCAGGGCCCCCGATACGCAGTATTTT. This sequence encodes CASSESRAPDTQYF.

This sequence joins TRBV20-1 and TRBJ2-5, with D unresolved. CDR3 size: 15 residues. V was pared by 2 bases and J by 11 bases, with 24 bases between. CDR1 is DFQATT, CDR2 SNEGSKA, per germline (reference sequence). CDR3 in DNA: TGCAGTGCTAGAAAACCCGGACGCCTCCCTAGTGAGCAGTACTTC. Protein product: CSARKPGRLPSEQYF.

The chain joins TRBV4-1 to TRBJ2-1, with TRBD2 matching 8 bases. The CDR3 extends over 17 amino acids. Losses at the gene ends were 0 bases for V and 6 bases for J; bases not matched to a gene: 10. Germline-derived CDR1 and CDR2 are MGHRA and YSYEKL. CDR3 region: CASSQERGLVEGNEQFF. The DNA of the CDR3 is TGCGCCAGCAGCCAAGAAAGGGGACTAGTAGAGGGCAATGAGCAGTTCTTC.

J is TRBJ1-5 and V is TRBV27; 7 bases line up with TRBD1. V lost 3 bases to trimming and J lost 7 bases; unmatched junction nucleotides: 6. Germline-derived CDR1 and CDR2 are MNHEY and SMNVEV (reference sequence). The CDR3 runs to 14 residues. The CDR3 loop is CASSFRAGGQPQHF. For the CDR3, the DNA is TGTGCCAGCAGTTTTAGGGCAGGGGGACAGCCCCAGCATTTT.

Only one count was recorded for this clonotype. One junction end does not reproduce the germline sequence, and a read error may be involved. The genes are TRBV29-1 and TRBJ1-1; no clear D gene. The CDR3 has 11 residues. Germline CDR1 and CDR2: SQVTM and ANQGSEA. In nucleotides, the CDR3 is TGCAGCGGTGAAGAGGTCCCTGAAGCTTTCTTT. Protein: CSGEEVPEAFF.

V gene TRBV5-1 combines with J gene TRBJ1-2; no definite D call. V was trimmed by 7 bases and J by 2 bases, leaving 12 bases between them. CDR3 length equals 13 residues. CDR1 and CDR2 (germline): SGHRS, YFSETQ. CDR3 bases: TGCGCCAGCTCCGAGACAAAAAACTATGGCTACACCTTC. Its translation is CASSETKNYGYTF.

The DNA for the CDR3 is TGTGCCAGCAGTCTTATAAAGGGCACTGAAGCTTTCTTT. The encoded protein is CASSLIKGTEAFF. The chain has TRBV28 and TRBJ1-1; D not certain. Germline V gene data show CDR1 as MDHEN and CDR2 as SYDVKM. The CDR3 extends over 13 amino acids. V lost 5 bases and J lost 4, with 11 bases in between.

The V call is TRBV30, the J call TRBJ1-2; D gene uncertain. Germline loops: CDR1 GTSNPN, CDR2 SVGIG (reference sequence). The CDR3 runs to 14 residues. The ends were cut back, 4 bases at V and 0 bases at J, with 12 bases in the middle. The CDR3, as DNA: TGTGCCTGGATTCGTGTCAGCTCTAACTATGGCTACACCTTC. Its protein is CAWIRVSSNYGYTF.

This clonotype has a count of ten or more. This chain links TRBV29-1 with TRBJ2-7, with TRBD2 matching over 10 bases. The CDR3 extends over 14 amino acids. Germline lookup yields CDR1 SQVTM and CDR2 ANQGSEA. The V and J ends lost 5 bases and 2 bases, in that order; junction bases with no gene match: 6. The CDR3 region has the DNA TGCAGCGTTACCTCAGCGGGGGGGACCTACGAGCAGTACTTC. The encoded protein is CSVTSAGGTYEQYF.